The clone carrying this TCR beta chain was found many times. Its target is not known. This CDR3 has 15 amino acids. Trimming at V came to 5 bases and at J to 4 bases, leaving 5 bases not matched to a gene. The germline V gene has CDR1 SEHNR and CDR2 FQNEAQ (reference sequence). This sample is part of a study of T cells in Graves' hyperthyroidism and ophthalmopathy. Study observations and caveats: For ophthalmopathy, model prediction preceded onset by a median roughly 6.5 months. By a 13 V-J model, ophthalmopathy was set apart from stable hyperthyroidism.

The CDR3 regions of TCR beta were amplified from RNA transcripts. The HTBI primer set was used in a first-round RT-PCR of the TCR CDR3. TCRdb passed the multiplex PCR reads through MiXCR, listing each CDR3 protein once. The sample consists of some 360,000 distinct CDR3 sequences, over 15% of them appearing once. This TCR was recovered from a woman aged 35 to 49 with Graves' ophthalmopathy. The chain recombines TRBV7-9 with TRBJ2-2; 9 nucleotides line up with TRBD1. What was sequenced was blood. CDR3 region: CASSTDRGGTGELFF. The DNA for the CDR3 is TGTGCCAGCAGCACGGACAGGGGTGGCACCGGGGAGCTGTTTTTT.